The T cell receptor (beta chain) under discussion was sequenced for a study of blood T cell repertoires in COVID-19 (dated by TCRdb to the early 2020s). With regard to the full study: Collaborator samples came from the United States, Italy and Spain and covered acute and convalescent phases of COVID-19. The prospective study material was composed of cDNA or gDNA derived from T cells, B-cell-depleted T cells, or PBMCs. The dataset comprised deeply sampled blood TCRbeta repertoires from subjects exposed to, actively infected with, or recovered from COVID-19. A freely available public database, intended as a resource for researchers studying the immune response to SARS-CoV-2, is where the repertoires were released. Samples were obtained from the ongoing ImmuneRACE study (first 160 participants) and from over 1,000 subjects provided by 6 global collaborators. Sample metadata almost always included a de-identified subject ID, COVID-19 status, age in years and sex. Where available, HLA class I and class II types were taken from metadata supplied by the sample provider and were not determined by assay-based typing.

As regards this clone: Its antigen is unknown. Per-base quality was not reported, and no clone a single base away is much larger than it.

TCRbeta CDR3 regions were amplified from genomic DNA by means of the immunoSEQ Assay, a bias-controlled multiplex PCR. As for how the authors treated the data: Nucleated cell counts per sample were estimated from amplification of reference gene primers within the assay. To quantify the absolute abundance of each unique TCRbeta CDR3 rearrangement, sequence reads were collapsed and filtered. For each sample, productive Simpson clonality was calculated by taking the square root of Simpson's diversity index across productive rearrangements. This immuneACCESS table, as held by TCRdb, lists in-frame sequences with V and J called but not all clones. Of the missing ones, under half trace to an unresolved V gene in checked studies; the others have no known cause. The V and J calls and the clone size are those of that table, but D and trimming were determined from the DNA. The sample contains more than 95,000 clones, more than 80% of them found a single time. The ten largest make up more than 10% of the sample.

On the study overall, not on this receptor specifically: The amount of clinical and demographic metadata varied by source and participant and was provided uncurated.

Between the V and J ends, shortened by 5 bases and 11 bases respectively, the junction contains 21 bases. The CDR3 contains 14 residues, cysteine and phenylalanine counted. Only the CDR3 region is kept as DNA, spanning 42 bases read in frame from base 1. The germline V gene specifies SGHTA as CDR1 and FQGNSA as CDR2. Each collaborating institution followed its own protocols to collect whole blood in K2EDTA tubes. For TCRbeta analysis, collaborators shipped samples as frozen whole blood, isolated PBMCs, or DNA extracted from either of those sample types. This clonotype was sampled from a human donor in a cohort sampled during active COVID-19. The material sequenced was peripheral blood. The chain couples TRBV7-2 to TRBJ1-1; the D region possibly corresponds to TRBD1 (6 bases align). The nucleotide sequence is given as TGTGCCAGCAGCGAAGGAGTGGGGGCGCCCAGGGCTTTCTTT. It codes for CASSEGVGAPRAFF.